The 14 T cell receptor beta chains below come from one sample, sequenced in a study of blood T cell repertoires in COVID-19. Libraries were prepared by immunoSEQ multiplex PCR; TCRdb keeps only in-frame clonotypes and omits some of them. The sample includes 150,000 to 200,000 clones, 85% of them seen just once. Sequencing was done on a sample of peripheral blood. Source of these receptors: a human donor with acute or convalescent COVID-19. The donor label of this sample is uncertain.

The chain has TRBV30 and TRBJ2-7; 8 bases are a match to TRBD1. The V gene's germline CDR1 is GTSNPN and CDR2 SVGIG (reference sequence). J was trimmed by 5 bases and V by 1 base; bases with no gene match: 4. CDR3 length: 13 amino acids. The CDR3, as DNA: TGTGCCTGGAGTGCGGACAGGGACCACGAGCAGTACTTC. This codes for CAWSADRDHEQYF.

This clone appeared once. The chain has TRBV27 and TRBJ1-1, with D possibly matching TRBD1 (6 bases). The CDR3 is 15 amino acids. The V and J ends lost 7 bases and 2 bases respectively, with 17 bases between them. The germline CDR1 and CDR2 sequences are MNHEY and SMNVEV (reference sequence). This chain's CDR3 is CASKGGGRRNTEAFF. CDR3 nucleotide sequence: TGTGCCAGCAAGGGGGGCGGGAGAAGAAACACTGAAGCTTTCTTT.

The chain has TRBV28 and TRBJ2-3, with a tentative D call TRBD2 (6 bases). Trimming took 3 bases from V and 6 from J, leaving 16 bases between them. CDR1 MDHEN and CDR2 SYDVKM come from the germline V gene. This CDR3 region has 15 residues. DNA of the CDR3: TGTGCCAGCAGTTTTCCACGGAGGGAGGTGGATACGCAGTATTTT. Protein sequence: CASSFPRREVDTQYF. The whole variable domain, filled in from reference TRBV28 and TRBJ2-3, reads DVKVTQSSRYLVKRTGEKVFLECVQDMDHENMFWYRQDPGLGLRLIYFSYDVKMKEKGDIPEGYSVSREKKERFSLILESASTNQTSMYLCASSFPRREVDTQYFGPGTRLTVL.

The V and J genes are TRBV3-1 (or the pseudogene TRBV3-2) and TRBJ2-5, with D maybe TRBD2 (6 bases). Trimming shortened V by 0 bases and J by 5 bases, and 13 bases separated the two germline ends. Germline assignment: CDR1 LGHDT and CDR2 YNNKEL (reference sequence). This CDR3 has 15 amino acids. This CDR3 reads CASSQDPRRGETQYF. The CDR3 region has the DNA TGTGCCAGCAGCCAAGATCCCCGCCGGGGGGAGACCCAGTACTTC.

The V call is TRBV11-1, the J call TRBJ1-2; perhaps TRBD1 as D (5 bases). The V end lost 4 bases, the J end lost 13 bases, and 19 bases lay between the germline ends. This CDR3 spans 13 amino acids. Germline CDR1 SGHAT, CDR2 FQDESV (reference sequence). This CDR3 is CASSSDMPIQGTF. CDR3 coding DNA: TGTGCCAGCAGCTCCGATATGCCGATCCAGGGCACCTTC.

The chain combines TRBV9 with TRBJ2-1; 12 bases line up with TRBD2. The CDR3 sequence is 16 residues long. Germline V gene lookup returns CDR1 SGDLS and CDR2 YYNGEE. The ends lost 4 bases at V and 7 bases at J; junction bases unmatched: 9. The CDR3 region is CASSPTTSGGWNEQFF. CDR3 in DNA: TGTGCCAGCAGCCCTACGACTAGCGGGGGTTGGAATGAGCAGTTCTTC.

The V and J genes are TRBV29-1 and TRBJ1-1; D unclear. Germline-derived CDR1 and CDR2 are SQVTM and ANQGSEA. With 7 bases removed from V and 1 base from J, the gap between germline ends came to 13 bases. The CDR3 loop spans 13 amino acids. The CDR3 loop reads CSAYPTGNTEAFF. The CDR3, as DNA: TGCAGCGCCTACCCGACGGGGAACACTGAAGCTTTCTTT.

This clone was detected a few times. J is TRBJ2-7 and V is TRBV7-8; D perhaps matches TRBD2 (6 bases). This CDR3 spans 17 amino acids. V lost 2 bases and J lost 0, with 17 bases in between. Germline V gene lookup returns CDR1 SGHVS and CDR2 FQNEAQ. The DNA for the CDR3 is TGTGCCAGCAGCTTACCCGAGTGGGGGGAAACCTCCTACGAGCAGTACTTC. Residues: CASSLPEWGETSYEQYF.

This chain joins TRBV6-5 and TRBJ2-1, with D uncertain. The CDR3 has 15 amino acids. The V end lost 0 bases, the J end lost 2 bases, and 8 bases lay between the germline ends. From germline, CDR1 is MNHEY and CDR2 SVGAGI. CDR3 bases: TGTGCCAGCAGTTACTCGTCTTCTGCCTACAATGAGCAGTTCTTC. It encodes CASSYSSSAYNEQFF.

This clone was seen just once. The CDR3 region has the DNA TGTGCCAGCAGCCCCTTGGGGCGGGGGGCGATAAGTGGCTACACCTTC. This translates into CASSPLGRGAISGYTF. V is TRBV27 and J is TRBJ1-2, with D possibly being TRBD1 (6 bases). This CDR3 region has 16 residues. From germline, CDR1 is MNHEY and CDR2 SMNVEV (reference sequence). The ends were cut back, 6 bases at V and 7 bases at J, with 24 bases in the middle.

The V and J genes are TRBV7-2 and TRBJ2-5; tentative D call: TRBD2 (7 bases). Germline loops: CDR1 SGHTA, CDR2 FQGNSA. CDR3 length equals 15 residues. Trimming stripped 2 bases from V and 5 bases from J, with 15 bases between. This CDR3 reads CASSLPRGARETQYF. DNA of the CDR3: TGTGCCAGCAGCTTACCCCGGGGGGCCCGGGAGACCCAGTACTTC.

The chain carries TRBV14 and TRBJ1-1, with D unresolved. CDR1 and CDR2 from the germline V gene are SGHDN and FVKESK. The CDR3 contains 15 residues. V gave up 1 base and J gave up 3 bases, with 12 bases separating them. The CDR3 is CASSQVVRVDTEAFF. CDR3 nucleotides: TGTGCCAGCAGCCAAGTAGTTCGGGTTGACACTGAAGCTTTCTTT. Based on the CDR3 plus reference TRBV14 and TRBJ1-1, the full variable domain is EAGVTQFPSHSVIEKGQTVTLRCDPISGHDNLYWYRRVMGKEIKFLLHFVKESKQDESGMPNNRFLAERTGGTYSTLKVQPAELEDSGVYFCASSQVVRVDTEAFFGQGTRLTVV.

This chain links TRBV5-1 with TRBJ1-1, with D possibly TRBD1 on 6 matching bases. This CDR3 comprises 17 residues. Germline CDR1 SGHRS, CDR2 YFSETQ. V lost 2 bases to trimming and J lost 1 base, with 18 bases between them. Written as DNA, the CDR3 is TGCGCCAGCAGCTTCAAGGACAGCCCGTTCCCGAACACTGAAGCTTTCTTT. The encoded protein is CASSFKDSPFPNTEAFF.

This rearrangement joins TRBV5-5 to TRBJ1-1; 10 bases match TRBD1. Trimming took 7 bases from V and 1 from J; bases not matched to a gene: 13. CDR3 length: 17 amino acids. Germline CDR1 SGHKS, CDR2 YYEKEE (reference sequence). CDR3 amino acids: CASHGGDRGLRNTEAFF. DNA of the CDR3: TGTGCCAGCCACGGGGGAGACAGGGGGCTAAGGAACACTGAAGCTTTCTTT.